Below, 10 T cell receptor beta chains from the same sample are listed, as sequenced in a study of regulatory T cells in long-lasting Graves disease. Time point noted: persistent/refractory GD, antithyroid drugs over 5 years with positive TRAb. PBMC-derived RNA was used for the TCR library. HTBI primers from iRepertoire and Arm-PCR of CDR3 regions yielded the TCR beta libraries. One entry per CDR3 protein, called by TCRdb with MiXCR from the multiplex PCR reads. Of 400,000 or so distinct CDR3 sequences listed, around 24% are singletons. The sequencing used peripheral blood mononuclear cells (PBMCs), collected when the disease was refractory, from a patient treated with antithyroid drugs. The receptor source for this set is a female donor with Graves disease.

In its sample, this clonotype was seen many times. The DNA of the CDR3 is TGTGCCAGCAGTTCCTCCGGGACAAGCTCTGGGGCCAACGTCCTGACTTTC. Translation: CASSSSGTSSGANVLTF. This chain joins TRBV6-5 and TRBJ2-6; perhaps TRBD1 as D (6 bases). This CDR3 is 17 amino acids long. CDR1 MNHEY and CDR2 SVGAGI come from the germline V gene. The V and J ends lost 4 bases and 0 bases respectively, with 13 bases between them.

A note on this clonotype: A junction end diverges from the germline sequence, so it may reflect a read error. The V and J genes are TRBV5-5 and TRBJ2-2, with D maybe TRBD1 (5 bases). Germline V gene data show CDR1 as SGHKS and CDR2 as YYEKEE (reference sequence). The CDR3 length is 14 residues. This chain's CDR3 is CASSFSTGEGELFF. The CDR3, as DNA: TGCGCCAGCAGCTTCTCTACAGGCGAGGGGGAGCTGTTTTTT.

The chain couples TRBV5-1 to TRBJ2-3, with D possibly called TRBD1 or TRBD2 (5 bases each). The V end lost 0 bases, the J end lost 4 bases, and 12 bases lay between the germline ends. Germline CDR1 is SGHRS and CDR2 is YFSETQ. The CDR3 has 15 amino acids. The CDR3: CASSLVSSGPDTQYF. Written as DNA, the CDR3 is TGCGCCAGCAGCTTGGTGTCGTCGGGGCCAGATACGCAGTATTTT.

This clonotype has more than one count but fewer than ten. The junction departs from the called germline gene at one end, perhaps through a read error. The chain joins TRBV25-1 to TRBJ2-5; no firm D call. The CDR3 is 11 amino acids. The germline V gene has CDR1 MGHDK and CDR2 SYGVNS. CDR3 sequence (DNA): TGTGCCAGCGGGTGGGAAGAAGTCCTTCGATTC. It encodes CASGWEEVLRF.

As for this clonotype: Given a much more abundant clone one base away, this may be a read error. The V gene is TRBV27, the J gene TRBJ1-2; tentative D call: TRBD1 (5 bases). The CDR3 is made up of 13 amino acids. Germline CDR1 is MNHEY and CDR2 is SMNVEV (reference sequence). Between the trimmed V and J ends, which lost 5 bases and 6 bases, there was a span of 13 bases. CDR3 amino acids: CASSVRGRNGYTF. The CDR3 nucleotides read TGTGCCAGCAGTGTACGGGGCCGAAATGGCTACACCTTC.

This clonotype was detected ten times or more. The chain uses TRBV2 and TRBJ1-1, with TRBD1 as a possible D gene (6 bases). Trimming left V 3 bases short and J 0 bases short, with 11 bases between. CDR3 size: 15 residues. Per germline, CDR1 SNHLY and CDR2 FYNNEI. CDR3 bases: TGTGCCAGCAGTGAGAAAGGGGGGATGAACACTGAAGCTTTCTTT. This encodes CASSEKGGMNTEAFF.

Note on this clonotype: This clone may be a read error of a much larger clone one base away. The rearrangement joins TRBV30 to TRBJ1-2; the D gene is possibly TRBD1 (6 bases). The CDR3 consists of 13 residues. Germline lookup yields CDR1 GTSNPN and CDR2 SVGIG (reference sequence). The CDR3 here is CAWHTGPNYGYAF. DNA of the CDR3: TGTGCCTGGCACACAGGGCCTAACTATGGCTACGCCTTC.

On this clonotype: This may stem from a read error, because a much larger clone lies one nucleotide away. CDR3: CATNNDRVGRPCEQYF. The CDR3 DNA follows: TGTGCCACCAATAACGACAGGGTCGGGAGACCCTGCGAGCAGTACTTC. The gene calls are TRBV7-2 and TRBJ2-7; D is possibly TRBD1 (7 bases). Trimming cost V 10 bases and J 6 bases, with 28 bases left between them. CDR1 is SGHTA and CDR2 is FQGNSA in the germline V gene. The CDR3 totals 16 residues.

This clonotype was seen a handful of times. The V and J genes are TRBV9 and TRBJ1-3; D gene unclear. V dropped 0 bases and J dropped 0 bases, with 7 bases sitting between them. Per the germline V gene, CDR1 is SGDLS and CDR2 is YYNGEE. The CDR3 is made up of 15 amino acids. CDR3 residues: CASSVEFRSGNTIYF. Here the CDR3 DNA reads TGTGCCAGCAGCGTAGAGTTCCGCTCTGGAAACACCATATATTTT.

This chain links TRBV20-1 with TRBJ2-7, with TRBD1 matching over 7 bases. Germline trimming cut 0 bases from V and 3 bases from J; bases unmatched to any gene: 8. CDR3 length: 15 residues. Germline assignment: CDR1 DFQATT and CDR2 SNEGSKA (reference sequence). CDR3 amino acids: CSARDLRQGNYEQYF. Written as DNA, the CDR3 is TGCAGTGCTAGAGATCTCAGACAGGGCAACTACGAGCAGTACTTC.